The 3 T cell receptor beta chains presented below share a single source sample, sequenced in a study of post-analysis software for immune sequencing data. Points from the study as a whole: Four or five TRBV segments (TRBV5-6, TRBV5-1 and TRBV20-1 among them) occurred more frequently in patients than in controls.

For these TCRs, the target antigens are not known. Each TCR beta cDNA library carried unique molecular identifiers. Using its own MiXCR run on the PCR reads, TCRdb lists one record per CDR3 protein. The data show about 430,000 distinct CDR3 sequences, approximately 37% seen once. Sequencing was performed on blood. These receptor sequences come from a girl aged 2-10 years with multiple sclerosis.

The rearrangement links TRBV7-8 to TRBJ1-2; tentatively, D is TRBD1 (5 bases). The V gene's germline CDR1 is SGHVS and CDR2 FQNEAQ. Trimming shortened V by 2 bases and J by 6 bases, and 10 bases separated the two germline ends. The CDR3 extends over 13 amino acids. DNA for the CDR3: TGTGCCAGCAGCTTACAGGGTATTGATGGCTACACCTTC. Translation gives CASSLQGIDGYTF.

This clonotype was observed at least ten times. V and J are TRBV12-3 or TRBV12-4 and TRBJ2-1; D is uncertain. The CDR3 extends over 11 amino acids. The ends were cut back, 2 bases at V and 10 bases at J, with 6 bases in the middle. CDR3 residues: CASSLLGEQFF. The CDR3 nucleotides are TGTGCCAGCAGTTTATTGGGAGAGCAGTTCTTC.

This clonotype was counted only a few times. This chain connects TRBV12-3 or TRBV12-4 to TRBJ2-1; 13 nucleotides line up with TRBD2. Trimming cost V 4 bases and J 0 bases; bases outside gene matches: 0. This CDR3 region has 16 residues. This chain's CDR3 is CASSWTSGSSYNEQFF. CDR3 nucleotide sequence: TGTGCCAGCAGTTGGACTAGCGGGAGCTCCTACAATGAGCAGTTCTTC.